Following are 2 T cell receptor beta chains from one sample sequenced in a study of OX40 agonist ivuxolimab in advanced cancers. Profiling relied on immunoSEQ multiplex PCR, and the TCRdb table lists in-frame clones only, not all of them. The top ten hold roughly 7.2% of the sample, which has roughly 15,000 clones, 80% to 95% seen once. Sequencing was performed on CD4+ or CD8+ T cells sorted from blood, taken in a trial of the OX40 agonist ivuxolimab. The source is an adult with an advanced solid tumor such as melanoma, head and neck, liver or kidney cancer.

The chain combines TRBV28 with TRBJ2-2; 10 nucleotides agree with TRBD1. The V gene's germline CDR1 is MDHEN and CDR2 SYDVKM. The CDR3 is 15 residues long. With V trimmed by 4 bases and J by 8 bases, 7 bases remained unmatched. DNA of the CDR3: TGTGCCAGCAGTTCCTGGACAGGGGGGTATGGGGAGCTGTTTTTT. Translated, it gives CASSSWTGGYGELFF.

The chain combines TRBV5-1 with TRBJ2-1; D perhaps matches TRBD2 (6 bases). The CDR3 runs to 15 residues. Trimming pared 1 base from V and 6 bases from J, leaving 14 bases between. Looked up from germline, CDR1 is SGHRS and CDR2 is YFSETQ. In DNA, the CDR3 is TGCGCCAGCAGCTTGAGACTAGAAGGTGGCAATGAGCAGTTCTTC. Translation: CASSLRLEGGNEQFF.